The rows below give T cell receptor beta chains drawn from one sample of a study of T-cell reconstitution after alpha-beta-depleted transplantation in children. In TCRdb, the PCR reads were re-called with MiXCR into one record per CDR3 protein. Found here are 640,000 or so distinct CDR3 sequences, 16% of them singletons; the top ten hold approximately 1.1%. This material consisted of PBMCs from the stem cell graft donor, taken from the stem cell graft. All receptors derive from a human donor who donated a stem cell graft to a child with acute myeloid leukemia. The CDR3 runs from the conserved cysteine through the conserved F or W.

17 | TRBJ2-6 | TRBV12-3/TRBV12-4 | CASNEGTEERGANVLTF
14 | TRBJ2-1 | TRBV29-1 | CSVVAGGSYNEQFF
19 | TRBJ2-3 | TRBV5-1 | CASSKRQKATSSFTDTQYF
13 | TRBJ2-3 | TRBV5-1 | CASSYLPTDTQYF
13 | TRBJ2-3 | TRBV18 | CASSPQDEDTQYF
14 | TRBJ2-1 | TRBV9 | CASSGYEGWNEQFF
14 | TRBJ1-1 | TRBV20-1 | CSARMGARGTEAFF
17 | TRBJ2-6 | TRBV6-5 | CASSYSTVFSGANVLTF
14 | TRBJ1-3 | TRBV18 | CASSPPFQGNTIYF
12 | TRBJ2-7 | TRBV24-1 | CATSAGQTEQYF
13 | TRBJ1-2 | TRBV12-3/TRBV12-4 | CASSPAIGAGYTF
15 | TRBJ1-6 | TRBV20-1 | CSARVPIYPDSPLHF
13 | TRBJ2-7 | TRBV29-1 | CSVEVSSSYEQYF
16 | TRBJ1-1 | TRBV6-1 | CASRRGQGWTTTEAFF
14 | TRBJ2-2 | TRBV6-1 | CASCERGATGELFF
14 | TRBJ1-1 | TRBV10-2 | CASSDRGRITEAFF
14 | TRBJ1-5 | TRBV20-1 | CSARVSGYNQPQHF
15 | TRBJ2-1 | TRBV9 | CASSVGGSGGNEQFF
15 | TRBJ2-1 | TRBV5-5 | CASSLGGNVFNEQFF
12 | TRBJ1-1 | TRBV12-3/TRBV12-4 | CASRRLNTEAFF
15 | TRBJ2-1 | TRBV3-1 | CASSPGTYRRGEQFF
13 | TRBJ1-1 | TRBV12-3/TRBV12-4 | CASSWGGVTEAFF
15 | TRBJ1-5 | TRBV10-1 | CASSSGQGGLQPQHF
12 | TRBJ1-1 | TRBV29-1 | CSVEGQNTEAFF
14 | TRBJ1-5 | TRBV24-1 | CATSDTTGGGPQHF
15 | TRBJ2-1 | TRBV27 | CASSFPGQGINEQFF
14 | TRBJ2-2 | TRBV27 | CASSLSGRLGQLFF
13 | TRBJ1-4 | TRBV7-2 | CASSSPLIEKLFF
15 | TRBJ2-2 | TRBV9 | CASSVAGADTGELFF
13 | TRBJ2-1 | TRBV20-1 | CSAGSGGVNEQFF
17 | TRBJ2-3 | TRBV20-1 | CSARDLLSTGGTDTQYF
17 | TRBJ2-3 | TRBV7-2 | CASAEETGRPLGDTQYF
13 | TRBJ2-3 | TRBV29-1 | CSVVSPLRGTQYF
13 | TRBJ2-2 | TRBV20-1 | CSARPGYTGELFF
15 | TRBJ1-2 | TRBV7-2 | CASSLAREGARGYTF
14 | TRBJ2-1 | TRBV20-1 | CSPNGQISYNEQFF
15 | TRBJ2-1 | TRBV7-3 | CASSLSGTTYNEQFF
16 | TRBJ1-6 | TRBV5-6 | CASSLWTATRRSPLHF
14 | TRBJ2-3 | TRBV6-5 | CASSYSRDGDTQYF
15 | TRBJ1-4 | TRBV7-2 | CASSFLGRIDEKLFF
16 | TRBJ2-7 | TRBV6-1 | CASSPIDRGNSYEQYF